This T cell receptor (beta chain) was recovered during a study of blood T cell repertoires in COVID-19. Study-wide context: Samples came from the United States, Italy and Spain, spanning acute and convalescent COVID-19. PBMCs, B-cell-depleted T cells, or T cells provided the cDNA or gDNA that made up the material.

In the authors' workflow: Amplifying reference gene primers gave estimates of nucleated cell counts. The method was immunoSEQ multiplex PCR; TCRdb's version includes in-frame clones alone and lacks a portion of them. Clone size and V and J calls were adopted from that table, with D and trimming inferred from the DNA. The sample has about 120,000 clones; 75% to 90% are singletons. CDR3 length: 13 residues. CDR1 and CDR2 (germline): SQVTM, ANQGSEA. V was trimmed by 5 bases and J by 4 bases, leaving 11 bases between them. Sequences were obtained from peripheral blood. The chain is built from TRBV29-1 and TRBJ1-4; unclear D gene. The sequence derives from a man in his 70s with active or convalescent COVID-19. This chain's CDR3 is CSVLDRGNEKLFF. CDR3 DNA: TGCAGCGTTCTTGATCGGGGTAATGAAAAACTGTTTTTT.